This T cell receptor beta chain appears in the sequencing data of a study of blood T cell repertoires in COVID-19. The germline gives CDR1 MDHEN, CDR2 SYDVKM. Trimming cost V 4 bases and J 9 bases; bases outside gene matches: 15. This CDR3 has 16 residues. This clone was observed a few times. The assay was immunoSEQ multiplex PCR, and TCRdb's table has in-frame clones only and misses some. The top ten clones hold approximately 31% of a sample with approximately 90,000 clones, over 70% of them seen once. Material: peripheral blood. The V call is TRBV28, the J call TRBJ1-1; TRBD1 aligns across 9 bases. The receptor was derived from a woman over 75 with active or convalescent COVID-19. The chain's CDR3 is CASSSGTGLGLRKAFF. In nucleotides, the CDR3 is TGTGCCAGCAGTTCCGGGACAGGGCTTGGATTGCGCAAAGCTTTCTTT.